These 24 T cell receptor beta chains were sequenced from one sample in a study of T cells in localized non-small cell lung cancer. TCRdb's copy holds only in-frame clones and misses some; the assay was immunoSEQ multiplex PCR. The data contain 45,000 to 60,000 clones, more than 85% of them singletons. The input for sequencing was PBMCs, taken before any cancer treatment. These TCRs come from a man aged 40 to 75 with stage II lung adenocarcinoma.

The CDR3 reads CAWEGLLNSPLHF. The CDR3 region has the DNA TGTGCCTGGGAAGGACTGCTGAATTCACCCCTCCACTTT. The chain employs TRBV30 and TRBJ1-6; unclear D gene. Germline V CDR1 and CDR2: GTSNPN, SVGIG (reference sequence). Between the trimmed V and J ends, which lost 5 bases and 7 bases, there was a span of 12 bases. There are 13 residues in the CDR3.

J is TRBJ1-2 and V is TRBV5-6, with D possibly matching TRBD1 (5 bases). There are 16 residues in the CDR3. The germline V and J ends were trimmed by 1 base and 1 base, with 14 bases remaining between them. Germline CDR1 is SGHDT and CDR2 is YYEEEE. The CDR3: CASSLIRDSGNYGYTF. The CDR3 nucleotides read TGTGCCAGCAGCTTGATACGGGACTCGGGTAACTATGGCTACACCTTC.

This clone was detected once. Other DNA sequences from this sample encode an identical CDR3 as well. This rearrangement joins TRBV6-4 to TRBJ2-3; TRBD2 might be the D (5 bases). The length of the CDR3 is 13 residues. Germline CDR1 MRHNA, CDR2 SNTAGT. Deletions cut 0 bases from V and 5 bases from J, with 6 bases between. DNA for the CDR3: TGTGCCAGCAGTGACTCCCGGGGAGATACGCAGTATTTT. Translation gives CASSDSRGDTQYF.

This chain's CDR3 is CASSRPTGLEETQYF. The CDR3 region has the DNA TGTGCCAGCTCACGCCCGACAGGTTTGGAAGAGACCCAGTACTTC. This chain uses TRBV18 with TRBJ2-5; TRBD1 is a possible D gene (6 bases). Trimming stripped 4 bases from V and 3 bases from J, with 15 bases between. The CDR3 spans 15 residues. Germline CDR1 is KGHSH and CDR2 is LQKENI.

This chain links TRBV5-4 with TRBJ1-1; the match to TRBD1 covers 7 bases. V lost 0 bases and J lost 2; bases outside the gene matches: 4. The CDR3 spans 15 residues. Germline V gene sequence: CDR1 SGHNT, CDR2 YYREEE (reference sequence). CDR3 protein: CASSLGGTANTEAFF. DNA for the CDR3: TGTGCCAGCAGCTTGGGAGGGACAGCTAACACTGAAGCTTTCTTT.

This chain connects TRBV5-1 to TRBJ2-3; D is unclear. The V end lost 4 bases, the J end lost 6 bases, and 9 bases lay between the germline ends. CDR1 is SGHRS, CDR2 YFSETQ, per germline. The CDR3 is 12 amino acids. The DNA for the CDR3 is TGCGCCAGCAGCAGAAGTGAGGATACGCAGTATTTT. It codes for CASSRSEDTQYF.

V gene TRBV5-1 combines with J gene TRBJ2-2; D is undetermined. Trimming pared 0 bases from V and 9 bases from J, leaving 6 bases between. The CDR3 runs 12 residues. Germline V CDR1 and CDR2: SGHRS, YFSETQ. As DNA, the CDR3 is TGCGCCAGCAGCTTGGTGGCCCGGGAGCTGTTTTTT. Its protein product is CASSLVARELFF.

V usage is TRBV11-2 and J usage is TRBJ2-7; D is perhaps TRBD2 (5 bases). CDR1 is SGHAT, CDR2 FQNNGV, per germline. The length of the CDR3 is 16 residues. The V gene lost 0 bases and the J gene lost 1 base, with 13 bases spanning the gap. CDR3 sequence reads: CASSLDPCGSSYEQYF. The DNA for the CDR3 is TGTGCCAGCAGCTTAGACCCATGTGGGAGTTCCTACGAGCAGTACTTC.

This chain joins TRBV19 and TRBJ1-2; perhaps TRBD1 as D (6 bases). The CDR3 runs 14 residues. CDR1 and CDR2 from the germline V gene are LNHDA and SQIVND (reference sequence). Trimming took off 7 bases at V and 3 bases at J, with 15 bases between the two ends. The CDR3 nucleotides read TGTGCCAGTATACGCAGGGAGGGGGACTATGGCTACACCTTC. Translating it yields CASIRREGDYGYTF.

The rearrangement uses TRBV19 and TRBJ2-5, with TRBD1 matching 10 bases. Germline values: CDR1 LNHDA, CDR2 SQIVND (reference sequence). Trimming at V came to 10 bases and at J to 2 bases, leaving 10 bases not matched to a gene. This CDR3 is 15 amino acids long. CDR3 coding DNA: TGTGCCACCTTACCCGGGACAGGGGTTCAAGAGACCCAGTACTTC. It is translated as CATLPGTGVQETQYF.

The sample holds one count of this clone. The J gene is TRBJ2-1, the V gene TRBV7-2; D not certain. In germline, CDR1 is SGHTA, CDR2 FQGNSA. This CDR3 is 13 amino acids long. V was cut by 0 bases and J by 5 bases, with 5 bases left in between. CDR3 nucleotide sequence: TGTGCCAGCAGCTTAGCCCCAAACAATGAGCAGTTCTTC. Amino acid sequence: CASSLAPNNEQFF.

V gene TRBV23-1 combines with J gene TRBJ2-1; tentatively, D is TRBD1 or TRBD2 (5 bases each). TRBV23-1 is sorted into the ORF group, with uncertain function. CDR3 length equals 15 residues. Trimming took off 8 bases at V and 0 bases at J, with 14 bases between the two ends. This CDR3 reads CASSLGASSYNEQFF. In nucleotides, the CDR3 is TGCGCCAGCTCGCTCGGGGCAAGCTCCTACAATGAGCAGTTCTTC.

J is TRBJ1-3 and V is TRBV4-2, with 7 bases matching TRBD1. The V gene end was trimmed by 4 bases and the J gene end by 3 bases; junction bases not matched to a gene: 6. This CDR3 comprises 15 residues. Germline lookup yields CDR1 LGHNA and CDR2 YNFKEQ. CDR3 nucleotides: TGTGCCAGCAGCCCGGACAGGAGCTATGGAAACACCATATATTTT. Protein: CASSPDRSYGNTIYF.

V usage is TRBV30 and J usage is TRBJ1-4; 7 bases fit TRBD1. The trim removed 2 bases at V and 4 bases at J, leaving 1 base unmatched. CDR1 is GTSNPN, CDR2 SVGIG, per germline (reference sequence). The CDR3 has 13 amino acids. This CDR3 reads CAWSQGGNEKLFF. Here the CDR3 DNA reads TGTGCCTGGAGTCAGGGGGGTAATGAAAAACTGTTTTTT.

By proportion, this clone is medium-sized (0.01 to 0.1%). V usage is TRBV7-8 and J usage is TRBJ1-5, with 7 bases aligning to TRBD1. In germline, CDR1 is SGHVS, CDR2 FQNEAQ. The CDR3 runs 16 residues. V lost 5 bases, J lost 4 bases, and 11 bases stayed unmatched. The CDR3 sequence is CASSPRQGPLNQPQHF. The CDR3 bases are TGTGCCAGCAGCCCTCGACAGGGTCCTCTTAATCAGCCCCAGCATTTT.

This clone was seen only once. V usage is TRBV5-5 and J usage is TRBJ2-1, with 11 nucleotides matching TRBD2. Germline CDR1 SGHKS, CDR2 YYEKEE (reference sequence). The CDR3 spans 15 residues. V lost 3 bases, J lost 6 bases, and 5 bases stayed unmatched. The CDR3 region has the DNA TGTGCCAGCAGCTCCGGGACTAGCGGTCTCAATGAGCAGTTCTTC. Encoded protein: CASSSGTSGLNEQFF.

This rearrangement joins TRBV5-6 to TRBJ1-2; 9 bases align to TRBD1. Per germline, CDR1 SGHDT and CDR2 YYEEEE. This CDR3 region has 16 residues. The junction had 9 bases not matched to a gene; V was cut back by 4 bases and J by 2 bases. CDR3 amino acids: CASSLTGTGQNYGYTF. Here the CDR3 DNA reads TGTGCCAGCAGCCTCACCGGGACAGGGCAAAACTATGGCTACACCTTC.

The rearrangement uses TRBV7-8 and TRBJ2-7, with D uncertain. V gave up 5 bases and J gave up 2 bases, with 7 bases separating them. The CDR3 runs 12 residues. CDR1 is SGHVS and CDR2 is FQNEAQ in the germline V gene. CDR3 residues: CASSPNPYEQYF. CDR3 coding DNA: TGTGCCAGCAGCCCCAACCCCTACGAGCAGTACTTC.

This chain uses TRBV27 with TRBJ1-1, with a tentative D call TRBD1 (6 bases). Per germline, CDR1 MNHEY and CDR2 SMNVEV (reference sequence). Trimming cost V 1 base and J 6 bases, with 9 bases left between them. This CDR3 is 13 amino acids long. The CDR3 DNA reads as TGTGCCAGCAGTTTATTCTCAGGGGCTGAAGCTTTCTTT. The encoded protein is CASSLFSGAEAFF.

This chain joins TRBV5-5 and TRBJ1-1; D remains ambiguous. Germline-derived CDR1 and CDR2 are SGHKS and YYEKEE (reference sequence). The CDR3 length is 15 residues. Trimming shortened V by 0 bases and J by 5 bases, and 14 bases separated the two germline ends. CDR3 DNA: TGTGCCAGCAGCTTGGCCGGTATAGGATCGACTGAAGCTTTCTTT. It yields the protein CASSLAGIGSTEAFF.

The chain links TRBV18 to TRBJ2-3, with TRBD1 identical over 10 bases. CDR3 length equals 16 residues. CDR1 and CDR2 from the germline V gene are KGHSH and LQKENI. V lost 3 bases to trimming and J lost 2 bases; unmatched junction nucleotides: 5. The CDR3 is CASSPPGTGVTDTQYF. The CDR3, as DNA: TGTGCCAGCTCACCCCCCGGGACAGGGGTCACAGATACGCAGTATTTT.

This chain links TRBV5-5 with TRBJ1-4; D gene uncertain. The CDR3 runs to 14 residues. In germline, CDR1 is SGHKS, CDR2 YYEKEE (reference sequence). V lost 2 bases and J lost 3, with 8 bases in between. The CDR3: CASSLRVSNEKLFF. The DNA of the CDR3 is TGTGCCAGCAGCTTAAGGGTTTCTAATGAAAAACTGTTTTTT. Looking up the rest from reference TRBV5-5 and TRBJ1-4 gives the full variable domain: DAGVTQSPTHLIKTRGQQVTLRCSPISGHKSVSWYQQVLGQGPQFIFQYYEKEERGRGNFPDRFSARQFPNYSSELNVNALLLGDSALYLCASSLRVSNEKLFFGSGTQLSVL.

CDR3 sequence reads: CASSFRDIRETQYF. Here the CDR3 DNA reads TGTGCCAGCAGTTTCCGGGATATTCGAGAGACCCAGTACTTC. The chain is built from TRBV6-5 and TRBJ2-5, with D perhaps matching TRBD2 (5 bases). V lost 4 bases and J lost 4, with 13 bases in between. The CDR3 is 14 amino acids. Germline CDR1 is MNHEY and CDR2 is SVGAGI.

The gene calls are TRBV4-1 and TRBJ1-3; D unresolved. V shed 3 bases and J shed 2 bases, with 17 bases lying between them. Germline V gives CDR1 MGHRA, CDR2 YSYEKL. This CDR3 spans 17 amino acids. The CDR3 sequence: CASSQEGFSRAGNTIYF. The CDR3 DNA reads TGCGCCAGCAGCCAGGAAGGGTTTTCCCGAGCTGGAAACACCATATATTTT.